A single sample is the source of the 10 T cell receptor beta chains below, sequenced in a study of cytomegalovirus exposure and HLA in healthy donors. The PCR used 60 Vbeta and 13 Jbeta primers. Profiled with immunoSEQ multiplex PCR; TCRdb holds only in-frame clones, not every one. The data contain 200,000 or so clones, around 79% of them singletons. The sequenced material came from PBMCs. These receptors were taken from a man younger than 35 in good health and CMV-seronegative.

This chain links TRBV30 with TRBJ2-6, with no clear D. Trimming stripped 0 bases from V and 0 bases from J, with 9 bases between. The CDR3 contains 16 residues. Per the germline V gene, CDR1 is GTSNPN and CDR2 is SVGIG (reference sequence). The CDR3 spells CAWSVLGPSGANVLTF. In DNA, the CDR3 is TGTGCCTGGAGTGTGCTTGGCCCCTCTGGGGCCAACGTCCTGACTTTC.

This chain uses TRBV19 with TRBJ1-5, with D unresolved. The germline gives CDR1 LNHDA, CDR2 SQIVND (reference sequence). The CDR3 is made up of 15 amino acids. Trimming stripped 3 bases from V and 3 bases from J, with 12 bases between. DNA of the CDR3: TGTGCCAGTAGTATGATCGAACACAACAATCAGCCCCAGCATTTT. Residues: CASSMIEHNNQPQHF.

The chain carries TRBV7-2 and TRBJ1-5; TRBD1 is a possible D gene (5 bases). The germline V gene has CDR1 SGHTA and CDR2 FQGNSA. The germline V and J ends were trimmed by 1 base and 6 bases, with 10 bases remaining between them. The CDR3 has 14 amino acids. As DNA, the CDR3 is TGTGCCAGCAGCTTAGTGGGGCATTCTCAGCCCCAGCATTTT. This translates into CASSLVGHSQPQHF.

The V and J genes are TRBV18 and TRBJ2-1; the match to TRBD2 covers 10 bases. Germline CDR1 KGHSH, CDR2 LQKENI. CDR3 length: 17 amino acids. V dropped 2 bases and J dropped 9; count of bases not matched to a gene: 13. The CDR3 reads CASSPGASGGVFREQFF. The CDR3 DNA is TGTGCCAGCTCACCAGGCGCAAGCGGGGGGGTTTTTCGTGAGCAGTTCTTC.

This chain uses TRBV6-5 with TRBJ2-7; 8 nucleotides align to TRBD1. V shed 2 bases, J shed 3 bases, and the junction held 9 bases outside the gene matches. Germline loops: CDR1 MNHEY, CDR2 SVGAGI. The CDR3 has 16 amino acids. The CDR3 sequence: CASSYTFRDRFYEQYF. For the CDR3, the DNA is TGTGCCAGCAGTTACACCTTCCGGGACAGGTTCTACGAGCAGTACTTC.

The chain has TRBV4-1 and TRBJ1-5; D possibly corresponds to TRBD1 (6 bases). The CDR3 is made up of 16 amino acids. Per germline, CDR1 MGHRA and CDR2 YSYEKL. Deletions cut 1 base from V and 8 bases from J, with 18 bases between. The CDR3 here is CASSQGGQSPREPQHF. The CDR3 DNA reads as TGCGCCAGCAGCCAAGGGGGGCAGTCTCCTAGGGAGCCCCAGCATTTT.

This clone has only one observation. The chain combines TRBV27 with TRBJ1-5; no firm D call. The CDR3 contains 13 residues. V was cut by 6 bases and J by 0 bases, with 6 bases left in between. The germline V gene has CDR1 MNHEY and CDR2 SMNVEV (reference sequence). The CDR3 is CASSTYSNQPQHF. The DNA for the CDR3 is TGTGCCAGCAGCACCTATAGCAATCAGCCCCAGCATTTT.

The chain couples TRBV18 to TRBJ2-5; 8 bases fit TRBD2. Germline CDR1 and CDR2: KGHSH and LQKENI. The V gene end was trimmed by 1 base and the J gene end by 3 bases; junction bases not matched to a gene: 10. This CDR3 has 17 residues. The CDR3 DNA sequence: TGTGCCAGCTCACCACGGTTAAGCGGGAGACGGGAAGAGACCCAGTACTTC. Protein: CASSPRLSGRREETQYF.

The chain couples TRBV2 to TRBJ1-1, with 10 positions matching TRBD1. Germline CDR1 is SNHLY and CDR2 is FYNNEI. CDR3 length: 16 residues. V lost 4 bases, J lost 7 bases, and 12 bases stayed unmatched. The CDR3 here is CASSVGTRDRGLEAFF. The DNA of the CDR3 is TGTGCCAGCAGTGTGGGGACCCGGGACAGGGGACTTGAAGCTTTCTTT.

The J gene is TRBJ2-1, the V gene TRBV4-3, with 10 positions matching TRBD2. The CDR3 has 18 amino acids. Germline trimming cut 5 bases from V and 2 bases from J; bases unmatched to any gene: 12. Germline CDR1 LGHNA, CDR2 YSLEER. The CDR3 here is CASSDILNSGGAYNEQFF. The DNA for the CDR3 is TGCGCCAGCAGCGACATCCTTAACAGCGGGGGGGCCTACAATGAGCAGTTCTTC.